The 15 T cell receptor beta chains below come from one sample, sequenced in a study of HIV-infected children after antiretroviral therapy interruption. A 3' RACE protocol on RNA, with unique molecular identifiers, produced the TCR library. Each CDR3 protein gets one entry after TCRdb re-called the 3' RACE reads with MiXCR. The sample carries about 89,000 distinct CDR3 sequences, around 6.9% recorded once. The treatment: PENTA 11 planned treatment interruption arm or continuous ART arm. The sequencing here drew on CD45RA+ CD4+ T cells from PBMCs, pooled from several time points, taken from a donor given antiretroviral therapy, either interrupted or continuous. As for subset: naive CD4+ CD45RA+ CD45RO- T cells. These TCRs come from a pool of human donors with HIV.

For this clonotype: One end of the junction varies from germline; a read error may be responsible. J is TRBJ2-7 and V is TRBV18, with D possibly being TRBD1 or TRBD2 (5 bases each). This CDR3 spans 20 amino acids. The germline gives CDR1 KGHSH, CDR2 LQKENI. CDR3 loop: CARSPRQGRADSGTSYEQYF. CDR3 bases: TGTGCCCGCTCACCACGTCAAGGTCGAGCAGACAGTGGGACCTCCTACGAGCAGTACTTC.

This clonotype was found many times. This chain uses TRBV29-1 with TRBJ2-2; D remains unclear. Germline CDR1 and CDR2: SQVTM and ANQGSEA. The CDR3 is 13 amino acids. V dropped 6 bases and J dropped 0 bases, with 8 bases sitting between them. In DNA, the CDR3 is TGCAGCGTCCGATATCCGAACACCGGGGAGCTGTTTTTT. Translation: CSVRYPNTGELFF.

This clonotype was detected many times. The V gene is TRBV12-3 or TRBV12-4, the J gene TRBJ1-3; no firm D call. The CDR3 sequence is 15 residues long. With 3 bases removed from V and 4 bases from J, the gap between germline ends came to 13 bases. CDR3 residues: CASSFEPWSGNTIYF. CDR3 nucleotides: TGTGCCAGCAGTTTCGAGCCATGGTCGGGAAACACCATATATTTT.

This clonotype was observed at least ten times. The genes are TRBV7-8 and TRBJ1-1; no clear D gene. Germline V gene data show CDR1 as SGHVS and CDR2 as FQNEAQ. This CDR3 comprises 13 residues. Trimming took off 1 base at V and 6 bases at J, with 9 bases between the two ends. In DNA, the CDR3 is TGTGCCAGCAGCTTAGTAATCGGGGCTGAAGCTTTCTTT. Translation: CASSLVIGAEAFF.

The sample holds many counts of this clonotype. The genes are TRBV20-1 and TRBJ2-3; TRBD2 matches at 7 bases. The CDR3 totals 13 residues. CDR1 DFQATT and CDR2 SNEGSKA come from the germline V gene (reference sequence). The trim removed 3 bases at V and 2 bases at J, leaving 2 bases unmatched. The CDR3 DNA sequence: TGCAGTGCTAGCGGGGGGAACACAGATACGCAGTATTTT. It is translated as CSASGGNTDTQYF.

This clonotype was counted ten times or more. The V and J genes are TRBV19 and TRBJ2-1, with 8 bases aligning to TRBD1. The CDR3 length is 12 residues. J was trimmed by 4 bases and V by 9 bases; bases with no gene match: 2. CDR1 is LNHDA and CDR2 is SQIVND in the germline V gene (reference sequence). The CDR3 is CASRDRYNEQFF. CDR3 sequence (DNA): TGTGCCAGCCGGGACAGGTACAATGAGCAGTTCTTC.

This clonotype was recorded a few times. In nucleotides, the CDR3 is TGTGCCAGCCACGGGGGGACTGGGGCCAACGTCCTGACTTTC. Amino acids: CASHGGTGANVLTF. This rearrangement joins TRBV2 to TRBJ2-6, with 7 nucleotides matching TRBD2. The length of the CDR3 is 14 residues. Germline assignment: CDR1 SNHLY and CDR2 FYNNEI. J lost 2 bases, V lost 8 bases, and 3 bases had no gene match.

This clonotype has at least ten counts. The genes are TRBV20-1 and TRBJ1-2; D gene ambiguous. There are 13 residues in the CDR3. The germline V gene has CDR1 DFQATT and CDR2 SNEGSKA (reference sequence). The V end lost 4 bases, the J end lost 0 bases, and 9 bases lay between the germline ends. CDR3 coding DNA: TGCAGTGCTATTTGGAGAACTAACTATGGCTACACCTTC. Translated, it gives CSAIWRTNYGYTF.

This clonotype was seen many times. V is TRBV12-3 or TRBV12-4 and J is TRBJ2-1; 9 nucleotides line up with TRBD2. The V gene end was trimmed by 7 bases and the J gene end by 6 bases; junction bases not matched to a gene: 13. The CDR3 runs to 16 residues. The CDR3: CASMGWGLAGSNEQFF. The CDR3 DNA follows: TGTGCCAGCATGGGTTGGGGCCTAGCGGGAAGCAATGAGCAGTTCTTC.

This clonotype was picked up many times. The gene calls are TRBV10-3 and TRBJ2-7, with TRBD2 matching over 10 bases. This CDR3 is 13 amino acids long. The V gene end was trimmed by 0 bases and the J gene end by 10 bases; junction bases not matched to a gene: 3. CDR1 ENHRY and CDR2 SYGVKD come from the germline V gene. Written as DNA, the CDR3 is TGTGCCATCAGTGAGTCGAGGACTAGCGGACAGTACTTC. Amino acid sequence: CAISESRTSGQYF.

This clonotype came up many times. The V and J genes are TRBV6-1 and TRBJ2-1; possible D gene TRBD2, 6 bases. Germline values: CDR1 MNHNS, CDR2 SASEGT. V shed 2 bases and J shed 11 bases, with 10 bases lying between them. There are 12 residues in the CDR3. CDR3 sequence reads: CASSELREQQFF. The CDR3 coding sequence is TGTGCCAGCAGTGAATTGCGGGAACAGCAGTTCTTC.

The table lists this clonotype with many counts. The chain links TRBV7-3 to TRBJ2-1, with no clear D. The V end was cut by 8 bases, the J end by 0 bases, with 8 bases between. Germline V gives CDR1 SGHTA, CDR2 FQGTGA. The CDR3 spans 13 residues. The CDR3 loop reads CASQESSYNEQFF. CDR3 in DNA: TGTGCCAGCCAGGAGAGCTCCTACAATGAGCAGTTCTTC.

This clonotype was picked up many times. The chain joins TRBV5-1 to TRBJ1-6; 7 positions agree with TRBD1. CDR3 length: 15 amino acids. Trimming took 5 bases from V and 1 from J; bases not matched to a gene: 3. From germline, CDR1 is SGHRS and CDR2 YFSETQ. As DNA, the CDR3 is TGCGCCAGCAGTTACAGGGGTTCCTATAATTCACCCCTCCACTTT. Residues: CASSYRGSYNSPLHF. Variable domain in full (rest from reference TRBV5-1 and TRBJ1-6): KAGVTQTPRYLIKTRGQQVTLSCSPISGHRSVSWYQQTPGQGLQFLFEYFSETQRNKGNFPGRFSGRQFSNSRSEMNVSTLELGDSALYLCASSYRGSYNSPLHFGNGTRLTVT.

This clonotype came up once. A read error is possible here, since a much larger clone lies one base away. J is TRBJ2-5 and V is TRBV12-3 or TRBV12-4; no firm D call. The CDR3 has 12 residues. Trimming left V 4 bases short and J 2 bases short, with 5 bases between. Here the CDR3 DNA reads TGTGCCAGCAGTTCCGATCAAGAGACCCAGTACTTC. It specifies CASSSDQETQYF.

In its sample, this clonotype was seen a few times. The chain couples TRBV5-4 to TRBJ2-2; 7 bases align to TRBD2. In germline, CDR1 is SGHNT, CDR2 YYREEE (reference sequence). Trimming removed 2 bases from V and 5 bases from J; junction bases left unmatched: 6. This CDR3 has 15 amino acids. CDR3 in DNA: TGTGCCAGCAGCTTCCCCGGGGGGAGGACCGGGGAGCTGTTTTTT. Amino acid sequence: CASSFPGGRTGELFF.